The 2 T cell receptor beta chains presented below share a single source sample, sequenced in a study of blood T cell repertoires in COVID-19 (dated by TCRdb to 2019 to 2021). To prepare the library, the immunoSEQ multiplex PCR assay was applied. Imported from immuneACCESS, the table was reduced by TCRdb to in-frame sequences with V and J called. These copies leave out some clones; in studies compared against another copy, an unresolved V gene accounts for under half, and the cause of the remainder is not known. The sample table holds 250,000 to 300,000 clones, of which 81% were seen once. 2.5% to 3% of the sample comes from the top ten. Input material: peripheral blood. Receptor source: a woman in her sixties or seventies with active or convalescent COVID-19.

This clone was detected only a few times. The rearrangement joins TRBV12-3 or TRBV12-4 to TRBJ2-7; D is unclear. The CDR3 is made up of 13 amino acids. Trimming removed 5 bases at V and 6 bases at J, with 14 bases between. DNA for the CDR3: TGTGCCAGCAGTCCCCCCTACCTTGGCGAGCAGTACTTC. Residues: CASSPPYLGEQYF.

Here the CDR3 DNA reads TGTGCCAGCAGCTTAGCGGGGGGTTACACCGGGGAGCTGTTTTTT. Translation gives CASSLAGGYTGELFF. The chain carries TRBV11-2 and TRBJ2-2; 7 nucleotides line up with TRBD2. The length of the CDR3 is 15 residues. The germline gives CDR1 SGHAT, CDR2 FQNNGV. The trim removed 1 base at V and 3 bases at J, leaving 2 bases unmatched.